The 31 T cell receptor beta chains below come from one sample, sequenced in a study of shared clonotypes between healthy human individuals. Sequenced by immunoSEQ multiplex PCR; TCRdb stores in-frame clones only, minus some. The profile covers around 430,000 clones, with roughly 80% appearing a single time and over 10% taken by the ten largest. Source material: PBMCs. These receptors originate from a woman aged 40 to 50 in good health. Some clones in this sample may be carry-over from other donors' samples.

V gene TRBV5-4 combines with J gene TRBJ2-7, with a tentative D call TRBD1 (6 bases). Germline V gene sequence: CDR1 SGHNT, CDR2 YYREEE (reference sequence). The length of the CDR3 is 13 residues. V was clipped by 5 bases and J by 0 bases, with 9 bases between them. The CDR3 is CASRQDSSYEQYF. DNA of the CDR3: TGTGCCAGCAGACAGGACAGCTCCTACGAGCAGTACTTC.

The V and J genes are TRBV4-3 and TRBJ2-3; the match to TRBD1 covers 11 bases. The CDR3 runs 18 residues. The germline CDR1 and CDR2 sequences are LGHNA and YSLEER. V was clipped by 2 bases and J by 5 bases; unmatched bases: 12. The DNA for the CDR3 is TGCGCCAGCAGCCAACATCGGACAGGGGGCGGAAAGGGAGATACGCAGTATTTT. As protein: CASSQHRTGGGKGDTQYF.

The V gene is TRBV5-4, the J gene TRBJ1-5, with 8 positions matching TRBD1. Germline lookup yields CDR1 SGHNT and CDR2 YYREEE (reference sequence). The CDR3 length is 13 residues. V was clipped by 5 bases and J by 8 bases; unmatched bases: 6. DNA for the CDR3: TGTGCCAGCAGTCTGGACAGGGTAGAGCCCCAGCATTTT. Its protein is CASSLDRVEPQHF.

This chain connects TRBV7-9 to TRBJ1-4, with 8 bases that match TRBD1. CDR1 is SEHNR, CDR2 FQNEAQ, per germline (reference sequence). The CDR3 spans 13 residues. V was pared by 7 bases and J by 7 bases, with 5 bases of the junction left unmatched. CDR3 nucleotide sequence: TGTGCCAGCAACAGGGGGGTGGGTGAAAAACTGTTTTTT. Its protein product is CASNRGVGEKLFF.

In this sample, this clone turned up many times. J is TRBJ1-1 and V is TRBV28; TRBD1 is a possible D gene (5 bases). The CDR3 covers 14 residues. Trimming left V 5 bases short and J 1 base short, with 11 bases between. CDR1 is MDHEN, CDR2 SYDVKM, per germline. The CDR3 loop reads CASSPGGGNTEAFF. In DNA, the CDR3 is TGTGCCAGCAGTCCCGGGGGGGGGAACACTGAAGCTTTCTTT. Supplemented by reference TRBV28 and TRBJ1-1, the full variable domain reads DVKVTQSSRYLVKRTGEKVFLECVQDMDHENMFWYRQDPGLGLRLIYFSYDVKMKEKGDIPEGYSVSREKKERFSLILESASTNQTSMYLCASSPGGGNTEAFFGQGTRLTVV.

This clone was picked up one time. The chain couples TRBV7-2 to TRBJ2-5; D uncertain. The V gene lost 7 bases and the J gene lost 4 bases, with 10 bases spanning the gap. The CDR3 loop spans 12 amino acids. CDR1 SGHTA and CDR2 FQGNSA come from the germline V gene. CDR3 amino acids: CASTSHPETQYF. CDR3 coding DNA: TGTGCCAGCACCTCGCACCCAGAGACCCAGTACTTC.

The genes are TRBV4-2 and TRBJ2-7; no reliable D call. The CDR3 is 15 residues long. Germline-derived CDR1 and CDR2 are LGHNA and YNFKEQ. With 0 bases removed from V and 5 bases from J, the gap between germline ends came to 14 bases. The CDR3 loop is CASSQDLGSSDEQYF. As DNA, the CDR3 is TGTGCCAGCAGCCAAGATCTGGGTAGCTCGGACGAGCAGTACTTC.

The CDR3 region is CASKAGPSYNEQFF. The DNA for the CDR3 is TGTGCCAGCAAGGCGGGGCCCTCCTACAATGAGCAGTTCTTC. The chain is built from TRBV28 and TRBJ2-1, with D maybe TRBD2 (6 bases). Germline loops: CDR1 MDHEN, CDR2 SYDVKM. V lost 7 bases and J lost 0, with 10 bases in between. The CDR3 sequence is 14 residues long.

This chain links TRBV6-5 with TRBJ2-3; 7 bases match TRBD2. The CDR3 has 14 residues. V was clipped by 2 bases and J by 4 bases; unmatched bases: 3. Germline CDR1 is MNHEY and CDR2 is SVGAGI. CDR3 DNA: TGTGCCAGCAGTTACGGTGGGGGGGCAGATACGCAGTATTTT. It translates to CASSYGGGADTQYF.

In DNA form, the CDR3 reads TGTGCCAGCAGTTTCCGAGGACAGGGCGTGACTAATGAAAAACTGTTTTTT. Amino acids: CASSFRGQGVTNEKLFF. V gene TRBV27 combines with J gene TRBJ1-4, with 8 bases that match TRBD1. CDR1 and CDR2 (germline): MNHEY, SMNVEV (reference sequence). The CDR3 runs 17 residues. V lost 3 bases and J lost 2; bases outside the gene matches: 8.

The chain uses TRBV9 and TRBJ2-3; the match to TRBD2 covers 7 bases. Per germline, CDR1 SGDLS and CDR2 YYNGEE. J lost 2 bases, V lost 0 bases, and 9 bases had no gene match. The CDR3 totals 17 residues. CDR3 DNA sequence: TGTGCCAGCAGCGTAGGCCGTGGGGGAGGGCACACAGATACGCAGTATTTT. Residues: CASSVGRGGGHTDTQYF.

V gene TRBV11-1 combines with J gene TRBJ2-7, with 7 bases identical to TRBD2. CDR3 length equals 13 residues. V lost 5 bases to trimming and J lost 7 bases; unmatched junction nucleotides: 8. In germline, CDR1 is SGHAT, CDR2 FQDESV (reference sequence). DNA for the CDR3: TGTGCCAGCAGCCCCGAGGCGGGAGATGAGCAGTACTTC. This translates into CASSPEAGDEQYF.

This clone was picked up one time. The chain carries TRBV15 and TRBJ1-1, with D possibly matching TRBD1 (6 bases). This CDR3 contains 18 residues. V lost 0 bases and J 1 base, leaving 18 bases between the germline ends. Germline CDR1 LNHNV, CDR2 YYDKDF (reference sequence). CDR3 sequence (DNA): TGTGCCACCAGCAGAGACACCCTCATCAGACAGGAGAACACTGAAGCTTTCTTT. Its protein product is CATSRDTLIRQENTEAFF.

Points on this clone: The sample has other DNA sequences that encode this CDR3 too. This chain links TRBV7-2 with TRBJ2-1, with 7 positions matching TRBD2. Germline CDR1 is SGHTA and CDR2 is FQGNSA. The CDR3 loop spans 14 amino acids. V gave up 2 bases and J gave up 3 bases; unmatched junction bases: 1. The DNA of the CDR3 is TGTGCCAGCAGCTTAATAGCGGGCTACAATGAGCAGTTCTTC. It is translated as CASSLIAGYNEQFF.

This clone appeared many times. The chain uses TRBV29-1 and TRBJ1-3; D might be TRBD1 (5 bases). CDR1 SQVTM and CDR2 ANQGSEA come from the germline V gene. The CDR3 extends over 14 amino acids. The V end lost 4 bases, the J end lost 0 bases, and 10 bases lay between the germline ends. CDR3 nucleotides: TGCAGCGTTGCCGGGACCGGCTCTGGAAACACCATATATTTT. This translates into CSVAGTGSGNTIYF.

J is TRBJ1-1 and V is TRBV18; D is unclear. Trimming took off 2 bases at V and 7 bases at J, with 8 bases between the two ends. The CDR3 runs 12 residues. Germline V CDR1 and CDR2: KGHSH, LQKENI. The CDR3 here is CASSPTRYEAFF. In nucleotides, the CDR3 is TGTGCCAGCTCACCAACCCGGTATGAAGCTTTCTTT.

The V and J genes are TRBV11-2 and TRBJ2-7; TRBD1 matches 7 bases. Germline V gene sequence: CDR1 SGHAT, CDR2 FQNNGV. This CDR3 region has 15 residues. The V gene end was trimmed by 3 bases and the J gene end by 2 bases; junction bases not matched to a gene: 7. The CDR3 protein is CASSFRQGPTYEQYF. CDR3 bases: TGTGCCAGCAGCTTCAGACAGGGCCCAACCTACGAGCAGTACTTC.

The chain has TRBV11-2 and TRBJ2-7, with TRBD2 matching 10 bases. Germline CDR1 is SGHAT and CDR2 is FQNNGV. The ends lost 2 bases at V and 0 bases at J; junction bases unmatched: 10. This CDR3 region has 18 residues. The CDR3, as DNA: TGTGCCAGCAGCTTATCCGGACTAGCGGCAATGAGCTCCTACGAGCAGTACTTC. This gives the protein CASSLSGLAAMSSYEQYF. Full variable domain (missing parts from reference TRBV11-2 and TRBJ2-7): EAGVAQSPRYKIIEKRQSVAFWCNPISGHATLYWYQQILGQGPKLLIQFQNNGVVDDSQLPKDRFSAERLKGVDSTLKIQPAKLEDSAVYLCASSLSGLAAMSSYEQYFGPGTRLTVT.

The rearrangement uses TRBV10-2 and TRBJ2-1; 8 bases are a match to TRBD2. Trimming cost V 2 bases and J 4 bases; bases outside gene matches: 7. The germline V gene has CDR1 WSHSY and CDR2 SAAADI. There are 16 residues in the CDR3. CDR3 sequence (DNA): TGCGCCAGCAGTGAGGCCGGACTAGCAGGGTACAATGAGCAGTTCTTC. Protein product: CASSEAGLAGYNEQFF.

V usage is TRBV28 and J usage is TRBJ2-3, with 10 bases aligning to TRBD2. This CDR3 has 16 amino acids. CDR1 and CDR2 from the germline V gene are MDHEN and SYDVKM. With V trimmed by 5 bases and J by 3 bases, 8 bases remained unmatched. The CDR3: CASSPDSGRWTDTQYF. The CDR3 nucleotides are TGTGCCAGCAGTCCGGATAGCGGGAGGTGGACAGATACGCAGTATTTT. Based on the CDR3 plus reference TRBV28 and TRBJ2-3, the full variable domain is DVKVTQSSRYLVKRTGEKVFLECVQDMDHENMFWYRQDPGLGLRLIYFSYDVKMKEKGDIPEGYSVSREKKERFSLILESASTNQTSMYLCASSPDSGRWTDTQYFGPGTRLTVL.

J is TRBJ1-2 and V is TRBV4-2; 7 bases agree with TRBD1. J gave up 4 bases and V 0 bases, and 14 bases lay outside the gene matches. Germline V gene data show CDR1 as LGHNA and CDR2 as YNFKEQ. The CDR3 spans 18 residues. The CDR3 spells CASSQDNPHTGAIYGYTF. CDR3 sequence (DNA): TGTGCCAGCAGCCAAGATAACCCCCACACAGGGGCTATCTATGGCTACACCTTC.

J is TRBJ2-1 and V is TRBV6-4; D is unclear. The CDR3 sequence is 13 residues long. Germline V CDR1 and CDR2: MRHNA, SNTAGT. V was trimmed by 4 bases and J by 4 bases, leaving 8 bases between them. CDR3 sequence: CASSVGQYNEQFF. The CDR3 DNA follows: TGTGCCAGCAGTGTGGGCCAGTACAATGAGCAGTTCTTC.

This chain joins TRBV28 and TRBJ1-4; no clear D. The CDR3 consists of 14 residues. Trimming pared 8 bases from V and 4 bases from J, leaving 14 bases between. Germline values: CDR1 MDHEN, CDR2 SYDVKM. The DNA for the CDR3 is TGTGCCAGCTCACTCTGGGGTCGTAATGAAAAACTGTTTTTT. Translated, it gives CASSLWGRNEKLFF.

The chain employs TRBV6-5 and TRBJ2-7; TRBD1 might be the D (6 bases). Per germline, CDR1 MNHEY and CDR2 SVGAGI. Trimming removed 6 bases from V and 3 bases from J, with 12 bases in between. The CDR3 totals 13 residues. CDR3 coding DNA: TGTGCCAGCAGCCGGGACATTGACTACGAGCAGTACTTC. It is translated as CASSRDIDYEQYF.

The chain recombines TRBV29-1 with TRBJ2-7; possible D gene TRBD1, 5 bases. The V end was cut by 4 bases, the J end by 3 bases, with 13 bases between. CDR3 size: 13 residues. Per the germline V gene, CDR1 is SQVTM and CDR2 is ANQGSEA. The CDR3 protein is CSVVAGLGYEQYF. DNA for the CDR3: TGCAGCGTTGTGGCAGGGTTAGGCTACGAGCAGTACTTC.

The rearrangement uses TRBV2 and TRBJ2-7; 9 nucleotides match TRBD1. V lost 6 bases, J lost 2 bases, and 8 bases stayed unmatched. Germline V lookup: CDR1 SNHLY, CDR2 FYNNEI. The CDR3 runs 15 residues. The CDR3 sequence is CASRADRGAPYEQYF. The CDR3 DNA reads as TGTGCCAGCAGGGCAGACAGGGGGGCTCCCTACGAGCAGTACTTC. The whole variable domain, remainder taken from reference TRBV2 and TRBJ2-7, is EPEVTQTPSHQVTQMGQEVILRCVPISNHLYFYWYRQILGQKVEFLVSFYNNEISEKSEIFDDQFSVERPDGSNFTLKIRSTKLEDSAMYFCASRADRGAPYEQYFGPGTRLTVT.

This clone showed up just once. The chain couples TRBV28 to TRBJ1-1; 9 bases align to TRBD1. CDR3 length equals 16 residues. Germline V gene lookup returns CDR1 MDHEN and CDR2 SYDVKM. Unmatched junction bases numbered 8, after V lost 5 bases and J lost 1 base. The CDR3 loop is CASSRVQGAKNTEAFF. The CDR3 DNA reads TGTGCCAGCAGTAGGGTACAGGGGGCCAAGAACACTGAAGCTTTCTTT. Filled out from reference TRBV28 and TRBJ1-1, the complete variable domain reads DVKVTQSSRYLVKRTGEKVFLECVQDMDHENMFWYRQDPGLGLRLIYFSYDVKMKEKGDIPEGYSVSREKKERFSLILESASTNQTSMYLCASSRVQGAKNTEAFFGQGTRLTVV.

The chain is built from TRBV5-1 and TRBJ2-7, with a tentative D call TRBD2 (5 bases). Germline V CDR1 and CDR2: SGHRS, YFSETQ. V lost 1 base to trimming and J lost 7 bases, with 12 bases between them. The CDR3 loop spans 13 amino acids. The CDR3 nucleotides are TGCGCCAGCAGCTTGAGCGGAGACCAAGAGCAGTACTTC. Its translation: CASSLSGDQEQYF.

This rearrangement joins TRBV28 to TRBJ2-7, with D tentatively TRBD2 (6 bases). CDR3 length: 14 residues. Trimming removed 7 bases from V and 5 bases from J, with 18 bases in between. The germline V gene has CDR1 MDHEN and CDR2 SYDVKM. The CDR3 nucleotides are TGTGCCAGCAAAAAGGAGGGCTCACGCCACGAGCAGTACTTC. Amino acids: CASKKEGSRHEQYF. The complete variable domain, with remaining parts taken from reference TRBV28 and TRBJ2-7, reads DVKVTQSSRYLVKRTGEKVFLECVQDMDHENMFWYRQDPGLGLRLIYFSYDVKMKEKGDIPEGYSVSREKKERFSLILESASTNQTSMYLCASKKEGSRHEQYFGPGTRLTVT.

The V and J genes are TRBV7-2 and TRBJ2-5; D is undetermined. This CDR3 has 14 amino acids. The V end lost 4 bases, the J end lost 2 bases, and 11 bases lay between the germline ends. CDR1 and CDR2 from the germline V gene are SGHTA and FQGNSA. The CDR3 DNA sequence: TGTGCCAGCAGCTCCAATGGCGGTCAAGAGACCCAGTACTTC. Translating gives CASSSNGGQETQYF.

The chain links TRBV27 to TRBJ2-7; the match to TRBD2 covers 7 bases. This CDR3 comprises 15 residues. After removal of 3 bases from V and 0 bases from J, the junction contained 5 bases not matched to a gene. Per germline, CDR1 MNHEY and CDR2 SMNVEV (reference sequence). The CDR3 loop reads CASSFSGEGSYEQYF. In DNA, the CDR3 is TGTGCCAGCAGTTTCAGCGGGGAGGGCTCCTACGAGCAGTACTTC.